This TCR beta chain was retrieved from a study of blood T cell repertoires in COVID-19. Data came from immunoSEQ multiplex PCR; TCRdb stores just in-frame clones and leaves some out. In the table there are 130,000 to 150,000 clones, 70% to 85% of which are singletons. V shed 6 bases, J shed 13 bases, and the junction held 3 bases outside the gene matches. This CDR3 spans 11 amino acids. The chain recombines TRBV12-3 or TRBV12-4 with TRBJ1-4; 9 bases line up with TRBD1. The origin of this receptor is an elderly woman with acute or convalescent COVID-19. Sequencing was performed on peripheral blood. The CDR3, as DNA: TGTGCCAGCAGAGGACAGGGGCGACTGTTTTTT. This translates into CASRGQGRLFF.